This T cell receptor beta chain was identified in a study of blood T cell repertoires in COVID-19. Study-wide background: Researchers got acute and convalescent COVID-19 samples from the United States, Italy and Spain. The analysed material was cDNA or gDNA that came from T cells, B-cell-depleted T cells, or PBMCs.

Original data processing: Amplification from reference gene primers served as the basis for estimated nucleated cell counts. The assay was immunoSEQ multiplex PCR, and TCRdb's table has in-frame clones only and misses some. The V and J calls and clone size were taken over from that table, and D and trimming were inferred from the DNA. Of approximately 240,000 clones in the sample, about 83% are singletons; the top ten hold under 4.5%. V was pared by 5 bases and J by 0 bases, with 14 bases between. This CDR3 has 16 amino acids. Germline values: CDR1 LGHDT, CDR2 YNNKEL (reference sequence). The sequence derives from a man aged 50 to 60 with acute or convalescent COVID-19. The sample taken for sequencing was peripheral blood. The chain joins TRBV3-1 (or the pseudogene TRBV3-2) to TRBJ1-3, with a possible D match to TRBD1 (5 bases). The CDR3 spells CASSSYRFSSGNTIYF. As DNA, the CDR3 is TGTGCCAGCAGCTCCTACAGGTTTTCCTCTGGAAACACCATATATTTT.